The 29 T cell receptor beta chains presented below share a single source sample, sequenced in a study of T cell clonality in common variable immunodeficiency. Here immunoSEQ multiplex PCR was the method, and the copy in TCRdb shows in-frame clones only, minus some. The sample is made up of around 55,000 clones, none counted only once. Specimen: peripheral blood mononuclear cells. These receptors all stem from a person between 18 and 75 years old in good health.

This clone was picked up many times. The read comes to an end 3 residues before the CDR3 does, leaving the germline J gene to fill in the end. The chain has TRBV18 and TRBJ1-4; D might be TRBD1 (5 bases). Germline assignment: CDR1 KGHSH and CDR2 LQKENI. The CDR3 sequence is 15 residues long. Trimming shortened V by 3 bases and J by 7 bases, and 15 bases separated the two germline ends. Incomplete CDR3 DNA: TGTGCCAGCTCACCCGGTGGGGTGAGGGGTGAAAAA. As protein: CASSPGGVRGEK. The whole CDR3 reads CASSPGGVRGEKLFF. Drawing the rest from reference TRBV18 and TRBJ1-4, the complete variable domain is NAGVMQNPRHLVRRRGQEARLRCSPMKGHSHVYWYRQLPEEGLKFMVYLQKENIIDESGMPKERFSAEFPKEGPSILRIQQVVRGDSAAYFCASSPGGVRGEKLFFGSGTQLSVL.

Many counts were recorded for this clone. The read halts 3 residues ahead of the CDR3 end, with the missing end drawn from the germline J gene. At the DNA level, this CDR3 is encoded by other sequences in the same sample as well. The gene calls are TRBV5-1 and TRBJ2-3; TRBD2 agrees at 7 bases. From germline, CDR1 is SGHRS and CDR2 YFSETQ. After removal of 4 bases from V and 3 bases from J, the junction contained 11 bases not matched to a gene. This CDR3 contains 16 residues. CDR3 residues: CASSKPQGSGTDTQYF. CDR3 DNA, as far as it was read: TGCGCCAGCAGCAAACCACAAGGTAGCGGGACAGATACG.

A note on this clone: The read finishes 3 residues shy of the CDR3 end, and the germline J gene is used to complete it. The gene calls are TRBV2 and TRBJ1-5; 7 bases align to TRBD1. The CDR3 extends over 15 amino acids. Germline CDR1 SNHLY, CDR2 FYNNEI. The trim removed 4 bases at V and 2 bases at J, leaving 5 bases unmatched. The DNA read from the CDR3 is TGTGCCAGCAGTGCTCTCCAGGGGGGCAATCAGCCC. Amino acids: CASSALQGGNQP. The entire CDR3 protein reads CASSALQGGNQPQHF.

This clone came up a few times. The read stops 3 residues short of the end of the CDR3; the missing end is completed from the germline J gene. V is TRBV5-1 and J is TRBJ2-2; 8 bases fit TRBD1. The CDR3 sequence is 15 residues long. Germline CDR1 and CDR2: SGHRS and YFSETQ. CDR3 region: CASSLGTGTYTPLFF. The sequenced part of the CDR3 DNA is TGCGCCAGCAGCTTGGGGACAGGGACTTATACACCG.

This clone was found many times. Read sequence stops 3 residues before the CDR3 end, and the germline J gene provides the missing end. The chain links TRBV5-4 to TRBJ2-2, with 9 bases matching TRBD2. The CDR3 consists of 15 residues. Trimming removed 2 bases from V and 5 bases from J; junction bases left unmatched: 4. From germline, CDR1 is SGHNT and CDR2 YYREEE (reference sequence). The CDR3 sequence: CASSFSGRYTGELFF. CDR3 DNA, as far as it was read: TGTGCCAGCAGCTTTAGCGGGAGATATACCGGGGAG.

In regard to this clone: The observed sequence ends 3 residues before the CDR3 terminus, with the missing tail filled in from the germline J gene. V and J are TRBV19 and TRBJ1-2; D is uncertain. This CDR3 is 14 amino acids long. Germline CDR1 LNHDA, CDR2 SQIVND (reference sequence). CDR3 DNA, as far as it was read: TGTGCCAGTAGTTTCCGAGACTCCATAGCGGAC. Translating gives CASSFRDSIAD. The whole CDR3 sequence reads CASSFRDSIADYTF.

This clone was recorded at least ten times. The CDR3 end lies 3 residues beyond the end of the read and is filled in from the germline J gene. This chain uses TRBV20-1 with TRBJ2-7, with D possibly TRBD2 on 5 matching bases. CDR3 length: 12 residues. Germline CDR1 and CDR2: DFQATT and SNEGSKA (reference sequence). Between the trimmed V and J ends, which lost 5 bases and 3 bases, there was a span of 11 bases. Here the CDR3 reads CSAYRTGYEQYF. Incomplete CDR3 DNA: TGCAGTGCTTACCGGACTGGCTACGAG.

This clone was counted ten times or more. The CDR3 extends 3 residues past the end of the read, so its final part is completed from the germline J gene. This sequence joins TRBV7-2 and TRBJ1-2; 8 positions match TRBD1. CDR1 and CDR2 from the germline V gene are SGHTA and FQGNSA. The CDR3 contains 12 residues. The part of the CDR3 DNA that was read is TGTGCCAGCAGCGTACAGGGGGACGGC. Translation gives CASSVQGDG. The full CDR3 protein is CASSVQGDGYTF.

This clone was seen ten or more times. Read data end 3 residues before the CDR3 end; the end is taken from the germline J gene. The chain couples TRBV4-2 to TRBJ2-2; maybe TRBD1 (8 bases). The CDR3 extends over 18 amino acids. From germline, CDR1 is LGHNA and CDR2 YNFKEQ. Trimming pared 4 bases from V and 4 bases from J, leaving 22 bases between. Partial CDR3 DNA: TGTGCCAGCAGCCCCCGGACAGGGAGGGGTTCGGGCACCGGGGAG. This sequence encodes CASSPRTGRGSGTGE. The whole CDR3 protein is CASSPRTGRGSGTGELFF.

This clone was seen more than once but under ten times. The missing CDR3 end, 3 residues past where the read stops, is filled in from the germline J gene. The chain couples TRBV6-2 or TRBV6-3 to TRBJ1-2, with TRBD1 as a possible D gene (6 bases). Trimming left V 6 bases short and J 7 bases short, with 21 bases between. CDR1 is MNHEY, CDR2 SVGEGT, per germline. This CDR3 has 15 residues. The sequenced part of the CDR3 DNA is TGTGCCAGCAGCGTGACTTCAGGGGAGAAAGGTGGC. Translation: CASSVTSGEKGG. The CDR3 reads in full as CASSVTSGEKGGYTF.

This clone was counted a few times. It may be a read error: a sequence one base away is much more abundant. Sequencing ends 3 residues short of the CDR3 end; the germline J gene provides the rest. The same CDR3 can be traced to other DNA sequences in this sample. The chain joins TRBV7-2 to TRBJ1-2; TRBD1 is a possible D gene (6 bases). Germline V lookup: CDR1 SGHTA, CDR2 FQGNSA. This CDR3 spans 14 amino acids. The DNA read from the CDR3 is TGTGCCAGCAGCTTAGGGGCGGGGGCCTATGGT. Translated: CASSLGAGAYG. The whole CDR3 protein is CASSLGAGAYGYTF.

There are many counts of this clone. The sequenced fragment ends 3 residues before the CDR3 boundary, so the rest is inferred from the germline J gene. The gene calls are TRBV6-2 or TRBV6-3 and TRBJ2-3; TRBD2 matches 7 bases. Unmatched junction bases numbered 13, after V lost 2 bases and J lost 5 bases. The CDR3 has 17 amino acids. Germline CDR1 and CDR2: MNHEY and SVGEGT. Here the CDR3 reads CASSYSARGREGDTQYF. Incomplete CDR3 DNA: TGTGCCAGCAGTTACAGCGCCCGGGGGAGGGAGGGAGATACG.

This clone was observed many times. The read terminates 3 residues ahead of where the CDR3 ends, so the germline J gene completes it. The chain carries TRBV4-1 and TRBJ2-7; 7 bases map to TRBD1. Germline CDR1 reads MGHRA; CDR2 reads YSYEKL. Trimming took 4 bases from V and 6 from J; bases not matched to a gene: 3. CDR3 size: 12 residues. CDR3 DNA (partial): TGCGCCAGCAGCCCCCCAGGGGGCGAG. Protein product: CASSPPGGE. The whole CDR3 protein is CASSPPGGEQYF.

This clone was recorded at least ten times. The read stops 3 residues short of the end of the CDR3; the missing end is completed from the germline J gene. This sequence joins TRBV3-1 (or the pseudogene TRBV3-2) and TRBJ2-2; TRBD1 aligns across 7 bases. The CDR3 has 15 residues. The V gene end was trimmed by 4 bases and the J gene end by 3 bases; junction bases not matched to a gene: 5. The germline V gene encodes CDR1 LGHDT and CDR2 YNNKEL (reference sequence). Partial CDR3 DNA: TGTGCCAGCAGCCGGGGACAGACATACACCGGGGAG. Protein: CASSRGQTYTGE. In full, the CDR3 is CASSRGQTYTGELFF.

The CDR3 reads CAISDPGGSGEQYF. Incomplete CDR3 DNA: TGTGCCATCAGTGACCCCGGCGGGTCTGGCGAG. V and J are TRBV10-3 and TRBJ2-7; D possibly corresponds to TRBD2 (5 bases). The read ends 3 residues shy of where the CDR3 ends; the end is completed using the germline J gene. V lost 3 bases, J lost 6 bases, and 15 bases lay in between. Germline lookup yields CDR1 ENHRY and CDR2 SYGVKD. CDR3 length: 14 residues.

The table lists this clone with many counts. The read terminates 3 residues before the CDR3 end, so the remaining end is supplied by the germline J gene. The chain employs TRBV5-1 and TRBJ2-5; 8 nucleotides align to TRBD2. After removal of 6 bases from V and 6 bases from J, the junction contained 13 bases not matched to a gene. The germline V gene encodes CDR1 SGHRS and CDR2 YFSETQ. This CDR3 comprises 15 residues. The CDR3 loop reads CASTSGGDREKTQYF. The DNA read from the CDR3 is TGCGCCAGCACCTCCGGGGGGGACCGGGAGAAGACC.

Comment on this clone: The CDR3 end falls 3 residues outside the read, so it is completed with the germline J gene. The gene calls are TRBV7-9 and TRBJ2-2; TRBD1 is a possible D gene (5 bases). The germline V gene has CDR1 SEHNR and CDR2 FQNEAQ (reference sequence). The CDR3 consists of 14 residues. The sequenced CDR3 bases are TGTGCCAGCAGCCCCACCGAAGGGGCCAACGTG. Encoded protein: CASSPTEGANV. The full CDR3 reads CASSPTEGANVLFF.

In the case of this clone: The CDR3 end lies 3 residues beyond the end of the read and is filled in from the germline J gene. The chain uses TRBV20-1 and TRBJ1-5; D may be TRBD1 (6 bases). CDR3 length: 14 residues. Trimming left V 3 bases short and J 5 bases short, with 14 bases between. Germline-derived CDR1 and CDR2 are DFQATT and SNEGSKA (reference sequence). CDR3 bases read: TGCAGTGCTAGTCGGGGGGCTGAGGATCAGCCC. It yields the protein CSASRGAEDQP. From start to end, the CDR3 is CSASRGAEDQPQHF.

Worth noting for this clone: A much larger clone lies a single base off, so this may be a read error. The read terminates 3 residues before the CDR3 end, so the remaining end is supplied by the germline J gene. This sequence joins TRBV5-1 and TRBJ2-5; weak D call: TRBD1 (7 bases). Germline values: CDR1 SGHRS, CDR2 YFSETQ. The CDR3 sequence is 15 residues long. The covered CDR3 bases are TGCGCCAGCAGCTCCATCAGGGGGGACGCAGATACC. Protein product: CASSSIRGDADT. The full CDR3 protein reads CASSSIRGDADTQYF. Filled out from reference TRBV5-1 and TRBJ2-5, the complete variable domain reads KAGVTQTPRYLIKTRGQQVTLSCSPISGHRSVSWYQQTPGQGLQFLFEYFSETQRNKGNFPGRFSGRQFSNSRSEMNVSTLELGDSALYLCASSSIRGDADTQYFGPGTRLLVL.

This clone was counted ten times or more. The CDR3 end falls 3 residues outside the read, so it is completed with the germline J gene. The chain recombines TRBV19 with TRBJ1-2, with D possibly TRBD1 on 6 matching bases. The V gene lost 1 base and the J gene lost 2 bases, with 14 bases spanning the gap. In germline, CDR1 is LNHDA, CDR2 SQIVND (reference sequence). There are 16 residues in the CDR3. CDR3 DNA, as far as it was read: TGTGCCAGTAGTATAGGGTCAGGTGGACAGAACTATGGC. Translating it yields CASSIGSGGQNYG. The entire CDR3 sequence reads CASSIGSGGQNYGYTF.

This clone has a count of ten or more. With the read ending 3 residues before the CDR3 end, the germline J gene is used to fill in that end. The chain has TRBV7-2 and TRBJ2-6; the D gene is possibly TRBD1 (5 bases). CDR3 length equals 15 residues. The V gene's germline CDR1 is SGHTA and CDR2 FQGNSA. The V end was cut by 8 bases, the J end by 0 bases, with 11 bases between. The CDR3 DNA, read in part, is TGTGCCAGCGGTATTAGGGGCTCTGGGGCCAACGTC. It translates to CASGIRGSGANV. The CDR3 in full is CASGIRGSGANVLTF.

This clone was seen ten or more times. The read comes to an end 3 residues before the CDR3 does, leaving the germline J gene to fill in the end. The V and J genes are TRBV5-1 and TRBJ1-2, with 7 bases lining up with TRBD1. The ends lost 4 bases at V and 4 bases at J; junction bases unmatched: 7. This CDR3 region has 14 residues. CDR1 SGHRS and CDR2 YFSETQ come from the germline V gene. The CDR3 is CASSTGTVLYGYTF. The sequenced CDR3 bases are TGCGCCAGCAGCACTGGGACAGTCCTCTATGGC. The whole variable domain, remainder taken from reference TRBV5-1 and TRBJ1-2, is KAGVTQTPRYLIKTRGQQVTLSCSPISGHRSVSWYQQTPGQGLQFLFEYFSETQRNKGNFPGRFSGRQFSNSRSEMNVSTLELGDSALYLCASSTGTVLYGYTFGSGTRLTVV.

In its sample, this clone was seen many times. The read ends 3 residues before the CDR3 terminus; that terminus is restored from the germline J gene. The chain couples TRBV6-2 or TRBV6-3 to TRBJ2-2, with 11 bases aligning to TRBD2. The V gene's germline CDR1 is MNHEY and CDR2 SVGEGT. This CDR3 has 17 residues. V shed 4 bases, J shed 0 bases, and the junction held 4 bases outside the gene matches. Incomplete CDR3 DNA: TGTGCCAGCAGTTCCACTAGCGGGAGCACGAACACCGGGGAG. Its translation is CASSSTSGSTNTGE. The whole CDR3 region reads CASSSTSGSTNTGELFF.

This clone has at least ten counts. Read coverage stops 3 residues before the CDR3 terminus; the germline J gene supplies the remainder. The chain is built from TRBV4-1 and TRBJ2-3, with 7 bases matching TRBD2. From germline, CDR1 is MGHRA and CDR2 YSYEKL. V trimming: 0 bases; J trimming: 2 bases; junction bases outside the gene matches: 8. The CDR3 runs to 17 residues. This CDR3 reads CASSQEGGGLFTDTQYF. Partial CDR3 DNA: TGCGCCAGCAGCCAAGAGGGCGGGGGTCTTTTCACAGATACG.

This clone was seen ten or more times. The CDR3 is cut off 3 residues early in the read; its end comes from the germline J gene. V usage is TRBV7-3 and J usage is TRBJ1-1, with D possibly matching TRBD1 (6 bases). Germline assignment: CDR1 SGHTA and CDR2 FQGTGA. CDR3 size: 14 residues. The V and J ends lost 5 bases and 1 base respectively, with 11 bases between them. The CDR3 here is CASSAGQTNTEAFF. CDR3 bases read: TGTGCCAGCAGCGCCGGACAGACGAACACTGAA.

This clone was picked up many times. The read terminates 3 residues ahead of where the CDR3 ends, so the germline J gene completes it. The chain joins TRBV6-4 to TRBJ2-3; D is perhaps TRBD2 (7 bases). The CDR3 is 14 residues long. Germline CDR1 is MRHNA and CDR2 is SNTAGT. Trimming took off 3 bases at V and 4 bases at J, with 11 bases between the two ends. The covered CDR3 bases are TGTGCCAGCAGTGAGGGGGGGGCTTCAGATACG. It is translated as CASSEGGASDT. In full, the CDR3 reads CASSEGGASDTQYF.

This clone has at least ten counts. The read falls 3 residues short of the CDR3 end, and the missing part is taken from the germline J gene. The chain combines TRBV12-3 or TRBV12-4 with TRBJ2-7; 8 nucleotides agree with TRBD2. The CDR3 has 15 residues. With V trimmed by 6 bases and J by 0 bases, 7 bases remained unmatched. The sequenced part of the CDR3 DNA is TGTGCCAGCAGCTCACCCGGACTAGCCTCCTACGAG. This translates into CASSSPGLASYE. The full CDR3 is CASSSPGLASYEQYF.

This clone appeared a few times. The CDR3 loop reads CASSPGDSRTDTYTF. The sequenced CDR3 bases are TGTGCCAGCTCACCGGGGGACAGCCGCACAGATACC. The chain is built from TRBV18 and TRBJ1-2; TRBD1 matches 7 bases. The CDR3 end lies 3 residues beyond the end of the read and is filled in from the germline J gene. The CDR3 runs to 15 residues. Germline CDR1 KGHSH, CDR2 LQKENI.

CDR3 DNA (partial): TGTGCCAGCAGTGTCCGGGACAGGGAAGGCTATGGT. Translation gives CASSVRDREGYG. Given in full, the CDR3 is CASSVRDREGYGQYF. This rearrangement joins TRBV6-2 or TRBV6-3 to TRBJ2-4; 9 bases line up with TRBD1. The read finishes 3 residues shy of the CDR3 end, and the germline J gene is used to complete it. Germline CDR1 and CDR2: MNHEY and SVGEGT. This CDR3 spans 15 amino acids.